The clone carrying this T cell receptor beta chain appeared a few times. Its antigen is not known. The data belong to a study of T cell repertoires in cytomegalovirus infection. On the study more broadly: Indicated by public TCR beta signatures were CMV infection and matching HLA type. Study-wide results and caveats: Summed public TCR beta family frequency identified CMV carriers bearing the relevant HLA. Within the response measured ex vivo, HLA-C-restricted CMV-specific TCR beta clonotypes were dominant.

The CDR3 has 16 amino acids. The germline V and J ends were trimmed by 3 bases and 0 bases, with 12 bases remaining between them. TCRdb used MiXCR to reprocess the reads, holding one entry per CDR3 protein. The data hold about 830,000 distinct CDR3 sequences, with around a third observed a single time. The specimen comprised cultured CD8+ T cells from PBMCs, sampled from culture after CMV antigen stimulation. The chain is built from TRBV12-3 or TRBV12-4 and TRBJ1-5; unclear D gene. The clonotype comes from a human donor in good health (CMV status not recorded). Some clones in this sample may be carry-over from other donors' samples. The CDR3 bases are TGTGCCAGCAGTTTTCTACGCTGGGATAGCAATCAGCCCCAGCATTTT. Its protein product is CASSFLRWDSNQPQHF.